This T cell receptor (beta chain) was recorded in a study of CD8+CD57+ T cells in acquired aplastic anemia. Only one count was recorded for this clonotype. Its specificity is unknown. One end of the junction does not line up with germline, which may come from a read error. Broader study findings: Patients and controls had in common 25 to 35 CD8+ CDR3 sequences.

Genomic DNA, serving as template, underwent TCR beta VDJ and CDR3 profiling. TCRdb recomputed calls from the reads with MiXCR, one row per CDR3 protein. The data hold about 160,000 distinct CDR3 sequences, with around 75% observed a single time. Germline V gene data show CDR1 as SQVTM and CDR2 as ANQGSEA. The length of the CDR3 is 14 residues. Selection for sequencing was limited to patients who had shown CD8+CD57+ cell expansion by flow cytometry. The TCR was taken from a human donor with aplastic anemia. The source material was sorted CD4+, CD8+, or CD8+CD57+ T cells (not recorded which) from PBMCs. The rearrangement joins TRBV29-1 to TRBJ2-3; 7 nucleotides line up with TRBD2. CDR3 loop: CASSPGLGADTQYF. In nucleotides, the CDR3 is TGTGCCAGTAGTCCCGGACTAGGCGCAGATACGCAGTATTTT.